This is a list of T cell receptor beta chains from one sample in a study of shared clonotypes between healthy human individuals. Assay: immunoSEQ multiplex PCR; the TCRdb copy retains only in-frame clones and omits some. Here the sample spans approximately 2.4 million clones, around 95% being singletons. The sequencing sample was made of naive CD4+ T cells sorted from blood. The origin of the receptors is a young man in good health. The CDR3 runs from the conserved cysteine through the conserved F or W. D genes are given only for firm matches. Size is omitted from some rows. Given values are once, few, many or a class for expanded clones.

>NA|TRBV6-5|NA|TRBJ2-3
CASSYSRGDTQYF
TGTGCCAGCAGTTACTCGAGAGGGGATACGCAGTATTTT
>NA|TRBV5-1|NA|TRBJ2-3
CASSPGSKLGTDTQYF
TGCGCCAGCAGCCCGGGGTCAAAACTGGGGACAGATACGCAGTATTTT
>few|TRBV30|TRBD1|TRBJ1-5
CARGESGGQPQHF
TGTGCCCGAGGGGAGTCAGGGGGCCAGCCCCAGCATTTT
>NA|TRBV11-3|NA|TRBJ1-4
CASSTLGTPSNEKLFF
TGTGCCAGCAGCACCTTGGGGACTCCGTCTAATGAAAAACTGTTTTTT
>NA|TRBV7-9|TRBD2|TRBJ2-1
CASSPTGTTDYNEQFF
TGTGCCAGCAGCCCCACTGGGACTACTGACTACAATGAGCAGTTCTTC
>NA|TRBV18|TRBD1|TRBJ1-2
CASSSSRDSYGYTF
TGTGCCAGCTCAAGTAGCCGGGACAGCTATGGCTACACCTTC
>NA|TRBV9|NA|TRBJ2-2
CASSVATSSRELFF
TGTGCCAGCAGCGTAGCCACTAGTTCCAGGGAGCTGTTTTTT
>NA|TRBV5-1|NA|TRBJ2-7
CASSLEGDPSYEQYF
TGCGCCAGCAGCTTGGAGGGGGACCCCTCCTACGAGCAGTACTTC
>NA|TRBV28|TRBD2|TRBJ2-3
CASLSGGLPTQYF
TGTGCCAGTCTGAGCGGGGGGCTGCCCACGCAGTATTTT
>NA|TRBV10-3|NA|TRBJ1-4
CAIGGGEAEKLFF
TGTGCCATCGGCGGAGGGGAGGCTGAAAAACTGTTTTTT
>NA|TRBV6-6|TRBD1|TRBJ2-7
CASSNSGTGSSEQYF
TGTGCCAGCAGTAATTCGGGGACAGGGTCGAGCGAGCAGTACTTC
>once|TRBV7-2|TRBD1|TRBJ1-4
CASSPPTDRIDEKLFF
TGTGCCAGCAGCCCGCCTACGGACAGGATAGATGAAAAACTGTTTTTT
>NA|TRBV10-3|NA|TRBJ1-5
CAISESPGYSNQPQHF
TGTGCCATCAGTGAGTCGCCAGGTTATAGCAATCAGCCCCAGCATTTT
>NA|TRBV4-1|TRBD1|TRBJ2-1
CASSEKGAPFSYNEQFF
TGCGCCAGCAGCGAAAAGGGGGCTCCATTTTCCTACAATGAGCAGTTCTTC
>NA|TRBV5-8|NA|TRBJ2-7
CASSLIQGIILREQYF
TGTGCCAGCAGCTTGATTCAGGGCATAATATTACGCGAGCAGTACTTC
>once|TRBV28|TRBD2|TRBJ2-2
CASSLKRGGPVVLFF
TGTGCCAGCAGTTTGAAGCGGGGGGGGCCTGTGGTGCTGTTTTTT